This T cell receptor beta chain was captured in a study of regulatory T cells in long-lasting Graves disease. TCR beta libraries were built with iRepertoire HTBI primers and Arm-PCR of CDR3 regions. TCRdb called the multiplex PCR reads again in MiXCR, with one record for every CDR3 protein. This table has about 530,000 distinct CDR3 sequences, 16% appearing once. Time point here: newly diagnosed GD, antithyroid drugs for less than 3 months. Isolated PBMC RNA provided the starting material for the TCR library. The CDR3 extends over 14 amino acids. The V gene's germline CDR1 is SNHLY and CDR2 FYNNEI. V was cut by 8 bases and J by 0 bases, with 13 bases left in between. This clonotype came up a few times. These data were also filed under a second study, of T cells in Graves' hyperthyroidism and ophthalmopathy. From that study: Orbital computed tomography, thyroid ultrasound, serum thyroxine and TRAb, and clinical symptoms together informed the diagnoses.

The V and J genes are TRBV2 and TRBJ1-2; no clear D gene. Specimen: peripheral blood mononuclear cells (PBMCs), collected at new diagnosis, from a patient treated with antithyroid drugs. The receptor comes from a woman aged 35-65 years with Graves disease. CDR3 amino acids: CASEGRHTNYGYTF. The CDR3 bases are TGTGCCAGCGAAGGGAGACACACTAACTATGGCTACACCTTC.